The 17 T cell receptor beta chains below come from one sample, sequenced in a study of PD-1 blockade in classical Hodgkin lymphoma. The time point was: cycle 4 day 1 (C4D1), after less than 7 weeks of nivolumab. Relapse was seen in all patients after autologous stem cell transplantation, and brentuximab vedotin exposure was variable. TCRdb keeps only in-frame clones here, not all; method: immunoSEQ multiplex PCR. This sample yields about 47,000 clones, of which 70% to 80% are seen a single time; around 19% belongs to the top ten. The sample was peripheral blood mononuclear cells (PBMCs), taken before the fourth cycle of nivolumab. These receptors originate from a human donor with classical Hodgkin lymphoma.

The CDR3 bases are TGTGCCAGCAGCATGCCCCTCGCTAGCACAGATACGCAGTATTTT. Protein sequence: CASSMPLASTDTQYF. The chain employs TRBV21-1 and TRBJ2-3. TRBV21-1 is reported as a pseudogene. This CDR3 has 15 amino acids.

The V gene is TRBV10-3, the J gene TRBJ1-1, with 7 positions matching TRBD1. J gave up 6 bases and V 4 bases, and 5 bases lay outside the gene matches. CDR1 is ENHRY and CDR2 is SYGVKD in the germline V gene. This CDR3 spans 13 amino acids. The CDR3 nucleotides read TGTGCCATCAGTGGATCGGACAGGTCTGAAGCTTTCTTT. Encoded protein: CAISGSDRSEAFF.

The chain joins TRBV27 to TRBJ1-4, with no clear D. CDR1 and CDR2 (germline): MNHEY, SMNVEV (reference sequence). CDR3 size: 16 residues. V shed 3 bases and J shed 0 bases, with 11 bases lying between them. The CDR3 region has the DNA TGTGCCAGCAGTTTTTGGAGTACAGCAACTAATGAAAAACTGTTTTTT. It codes for CASSFWSTATNEKLFF.

The table lists this clone with a few counts. The chain carries TRBV18 and TRBJ1-1; D not certain. The CDR3 runs to 14 residues. Per germline, CDR1 KGHSH and CDR2 LQKENI. V shed 9 bases and J shed 0 bases, with 14 bases lying between them. CDR3 in amino acids: CASRVGVMNTEAFF. CDR3 bases: TGTGCCAGTCGGGTCGGGGTCATGAACACTGAAGCTTTCTTT.

The chain recombines TRBV9 with TRBJ2-7; 8 bases align to TRBD1. The CDR3 covers 14 residues. Germline loops: CDR1 SGDLS, CDR2 YYNGEE. The V and J ends lost 3 bases and 4 bases, in that order; junction bases with no gene match: 6. The CDR3 sequence is CASSGAGGAYEQYF. The CDR3 region has the DNA TGTGCCAGCAGCGGGGCAGGGGGCGCGTACGAGCAGTACTTC.

DNA for the CDR3: TGTGCCAGCAGTTTAACCTCGGGTGGATACACTGAAGCTTTCTTT. This gives the protein CASSLTSGGYTEAFF. The chain combines TRBV27 with TRBJ1-1; D gene unclear. Per germline, CDR1 MNHEY and CDR2 SMNVEV (reference sequence). Trimming removed 2 bases from V and 3 bases from J, with 13 bases in between. CDR3 length equals 15 residues.

V is TRBV5-1 and J is TRBJ1-5; no clear D gene. The CDR3 sequence is 19 residues long. CDR1 SGHRS and CDR2 YFSETQ come from the germline V gene. V was clipped by 4 bases and J by 4 bases, with 27 bases between them. The CDR3 bases are TGCGCCAGCAGCCCGCACCGGGAAGCCCCCCGAAGCGGTAATCAGCCCCAGCATTTT. Translated, it gives CASSPHREAPRSGNQPQHF.

This clone was seen a handful of times. V usage is TRBV7-9 and J usage is TRBJ2-7, with TRBD1 matching over 9 bases. This CDR3 is 14 amino acids long. Germline values: CDR1 SEHNR, CDR2 FQNEAQ (reference sequence). The V segment lost 2 bases and the J segment 6 bases; nucleotides outside the gene matches: 5. The CDR3 here is CASSLPGQGFEQYF. CDR3 DNA sequence: TGTGCCAGCAGCTTACCGGGACAGGGATTCGAGCAGTACTTC.

This clone was observed a handful of times. The chain joins TRBV27 to TRBJ2-7; 8 bases match TRBD2. Trimming took 3 bases from V and 3 from J; bases not matched to a gene: 7. Germline CDR1 MNHEY, CDR2 SMNVEV (reference sequence). The CDR3 totals 15 residues. This CDR3 is CASSLWGLAGYEQYF. CDR3 nucleotides: TGTGCCAGCAGTTTGTGGGGGCTAGCGGGCTACGAGCAGTACTTC.

The chain combines TRBV2 with TRBJ2-1; weak D call: TRBD2 (7 bases). This CDR3 spans 14 amino acids. Germline V gives CDR1 SNHLY, CDR2 FYNNEI. V was trimmed by 5 bases and J by 7 bases, leaving 15 bases between them. Here the CDR3 reads CASSWGGTRNEQFF. CDR3 bases: TGTGCCAGCAGTTGGGGGGGCACGCGAAATGAGCAGTTCTTC.

For this clone: The same CDR3 arises from other DNA sequences in this sample as well. CDR3 DNA: TGTGCCAGCAGTTACTCGGGGCCAACTAATGAAAAACTGTTTTTT. It codes for CASSYSGPTNEKLFF. This chain links TRBV6-6 with TRBJ1-4, with D tentatively TRBD1 (5 bases). The CDR3 runs 15 residues. V was pared by 0 bases and J by 0 bases, with 5 bases between. Germline CDR1 MNHNY, CDR2 SVGAGI (reference sequence).

The J gene is TRBJ2-7, the V gene TRBV7-3; D possibly corresponds to TRBD1 (7 bases). Germline CDR1 is SGHTA and CDR2 is FQGTGA. The CDR3 runs 15 residues. The V gene lost 6 bases and the J gene lost 2 bases, with 17 bases spanning the gap. CDR3 nucleotides: TGTGCCAGCAGACAAGGCGGGACAGCAACCTACGAGCAGTACTTC. Amino acids: CASRQGGTATYEQYF. The entire variable domain, with the rest obtained from reference TRBV7-3 and TRBJ2-7, is as follows: GAGVSQTPSNKVTEKGKYVELRCDPISGHTALYWYRQSLGQGPEFLIYFQGTGAADDSGLPNDRFFAVRPEGSVSTLKIQRTERGDSAVYLCASRQGGTATYEQYFGPGTRLTVT.

The rearrangement links TRBV19 to TRBJ2-5, with D possibly matching TRBD1 (5 bases). V shed 5 bases and J shed 2 bases, with 18 bases lying between them. The germline V gene has CDR1 LNHDA and CDR2 SQIVND (reference sequence). This CDR3 contains 16 residues. Here the CDR3 reads CASSRLGALGQETQYF. The CDR3 DNA sequence: TGTGCCAGTAGTCGCCTTGGGGCCCTGGGGCAAGAGACCCAGTACTTC.

This clone was counted once. V is TRBV18 and J is TRBJ2-7; TRBD1 matches at 7 bases. Germline V gives CDR1 KGHSH, CDR2 LQKENI. The CDR3 runs 14 residues. The V and J ends lost 6 bases and 4 bases, in that order; junction bases with no gene match: 9. DNA of the CDR3: TGTGCCAGCTCCTCGTCAGGGGGTTGGTACGAGCAGTACTTC. Translated: CASSSSGGWYEQYF.

This clone has just a few counts. V gene TRBV9 combines with J gene TRBJ2-2, with D possibly TRBD2 on 5 matching bases. This CDR3 is 12 amino acids long. V lost 4 bases, J lost 8 bases, and 9 bases lay in between. In germline, CDR1 is SGDLS, CDR2 YYNGEE. Written as DNA, the CDR3 is TGTGCCAGCAGCTCGGGGTCGGGGGAGCTGTTTTTT. This encodes CASSSGSGELFF.

The J gene is TRBJ2-2, the V gene TRBV11-3, with D hard to call. The CDR3 extends over 13 amino acids. Looked up from germline, CDR1 is SGHNT and CDR2 is YENEEA. Trimming left V 0 bases short and J 3 bases short, with 2 bases between. The CDR3 coding sequence is TGTGCCAGCAGCTTAGACCACACCGGGGAGCTGTTTTTT. It translates to CASSLDHTGELFF.

The chain combines TRBV5-1 with TRBJ1-1, with a possible D match to TRBD1 (6 bases). CDR1 is SGHRS and CDR2 is YFSETQ in the germline V gene. The V and J ends lost 0 bases and 10 bases respectively, with 10 bases between them. The CDR3 contains 12 residues. This CDR3 is CASSLAGEVAFF. The CDR3 nucleotides are TGCGCCAGCAGCTTGGCAGGGGAGGTAGCTTTCTTT.